This record looks at one TCR beta chain sequence and its context. No antigen is known for it. Per-base qualities were not stored, and no clone one base away is much larger. The cohort was made up of around 720 healthy bone marrow donors. At the time of sampling, all cohort members were nominally healthy, though unrecorded immune exposures were likely present. The donor tested CMV seronegative, placing the donor among the 350 or so seronegative members of the cohort. Each donor provided a peripheral blood sample, and peripheral blood mononuclear cells were used for TCR beta sequencing. The Qiagen DNeasy Blood Extraction Kit was used to extract genomic DNA from the blood cell samples. The data were obtained in a study of cytomegalovirus exposure and HLA in healthy donors (dated by TCRdb to 2015 to 2018). Regarding the complete study: In an earlier analysis of 550 to 750 of the donors, around 300 Gb of sequence data and some 100 million unique TCR beta sequences from 180 million or so T cells were reported. Approximately 310 gigabases of sequencing data and 91 million or so unique TCR sequences made up an early release that covered 500 to 650 HLA-typed donors. Of the roughly 400 genotyped donors, about 84% fell in the genetic ancestry cluster associated with self-reported Caucasian donors. The study aimed to test whether cataloging public T cell receptors could reveal signatures of past pathogen exposure. Using immunosequencing, the study profiled T cell repertoires from approximately 700 subjects and related those repertoires to cytomegalovirus serostatus. Besides the first cohort of some 670 subjects, a separate validation cohort made up of 120 different subjects was used. To predict cytomegalovirus infection status, the study combined high-throughput TCR immunosequencing, statistical association of individual TCRs with disease status, and machine learning. To study patterns of TCR occurrence, a later analysis re-analyzed previously published TCR beta repertoires from 650 to 750 donors and added high-resolution HLA genotyping. Rather than drawing on any new phenotypic data, the later analysis identified candidate immune exposures from TCR beta sequences and the way those sequences occurred across donors. In an earlier analysis of around 540 of the donors, high-throughput TCR beta sequencing was used to judge whether each TCR beta V gene segment behaved as functional or pseudogenic. Donor age, sex, ethnicity and CMV serostatus were compiled alongside the repertoire data. In a later genetic analysis, genome-wide SNP genotypes for about 65% of the 666 donors were used, and that subset was treated as a discovery cohort. All discovery cohort repertoires had been generated using a single sequencing platform. Both class I and class II loci were covered by HLA typing, at four-digit resolution. Typing coverage varied by locus: roughly 629-640 donors for A, B, C, DRB1 and DQB1; under 550 for DQA1; around 570 for DPA1; under 490 for DPB1. Because of strong linkage in the cohort, roughly five DR-DQ haplotypes were treated as single units for association and clustering. Across approximately 400 genotyped donors of the cohort, an average of about 240,000 unique TCR beta nucleotide sequences per donor were sequenced, and roughly 20% of those sequences were non-productive.

Via the germline V gene, CDR1 is MGHDK and CDR2 SYGVNS. Trimming leaves V shorter by 4 bases and J shorter by 1 base, with the junction holding 5 bases beyond the gene matches. From the cysteine through the phenylalanine, the CDR3 covers 15 amino acids. Left in the record is the CDR3 DNA by itself, 45 bases read in frame from the first base. Summary of the overall study and its limitations: In a later genetic analysis, a missense DCLRE1C variant was associated with V-gene and J-gene trimming of TCR beta chains, and the association was replicated in an independent cohort. A further reported finding was that TCR beta sequences accurately predicted the HLA-A and HLA-B alleles for most subjects in the first cohort. At a false discovery rate of 0.05, a later analysis linked 16,000 or so TCR beta sequences to specific HLA alleles. The study gave a list of some 150 TCR beta chains associated with cytomegalovirus. In an earlier analysis of some 640 of the donors, most TCR beta V segments were observed in productive rearrangements about 87% or about 30% of the time, broadly matching IMGT annotations. Because counts were too low, 15 or so rarely observed V segments, including chromosome 9 orphons, were excluded from the earlier analysis of 500 to 700 of the donors. In vitro tests confirmed that a few of the cytomegalovirus-associated TCR beta chains recognize cytomegalovirus antigens. In a later analysis, HLA-associated TCR beta chains were found to be more clonally expanded and to have lower generation probabilities than equally common non-associated chains. Strong co-occurrence of HLA alleles, especially DR and DQ, made assigning TCR associations to individual alleles difficult. Several of the top co-occurrence clusters appeared to be linked to parvovirus B19, influenza, CMV and Epstein-Barr virus, according to a later analysis. Linkage disequilibrium might explain the correlated functional status among segregating V segments, but an unknown experimental factor could not be excluded. Because some donors lacked HLA typing at each locus, the association tests relied only on the typed subset. A cluster of highly shared sequence variants was judged likely to be a technical artifact of the sequencing pipeline. Cytomegalovirus status was reported to be diagnosed by the classifier with high specificity and sensitivity in both the original and validation cohorts. According to a later genetic analysis, donors in an Asian-associated ancestry cluster had fewer N-insertions in productive TCRs than the approximately 700-donor mean. In this cohort, only TCR beta chains were sequenced, and detectable features were limited by the absence of alpha or paired-chain data. For the cohort, immune exposure information was limited to CMV serostatus. In a later analysis, most CMV-associated TCR beta chains were found to appear HLA-restricted, with HLA associations seemingly driven largely by CMV exposure. Across donors, most TCR sequences were observed very rarely, whereas some public TCRs were present in many individuals. A later analysis found that TCR association rates varied across HLA loci, with DRB1 alleles showing the most associated TCRs and HLA-C alleles the fewest. Some IMGT-functional V segments, including TRBV6-2 and TRBV6-3, could not be told apart with the 87-base-pair reads, so those segments were excluded. According to the authors, the approach could potentially be generalized to other disease states and immunological phenotypes. Roughly uniform sequencing depth across donors was assumed in presence/absence analyses, although this assumption may not hold.

Preparation of the library involved the immunoSEQ multiplex PCR assay. The multiplex PCR relied on a mix of 60 forward primers for TCR Vbeta segments and 13 reverse primers for TCR Jbeta segments. A multiplex PCR assay on genomic DNA amplified the CDR3 region of rearranged TCR beta genes. Amplified TCR beta libraries were sequenced as 87-base-pair reads on the Illumina HiSeq System. The original pipeline was this. A later analysis counted tens of millions of unique TCR beta chains across the 666 repertoires, and approximately 11 million of these chains were shared by at least two donors. Raw reads were error-corrected and collapsed into unique sequences by a nearest-neighbor algorithm in which closely related sequences were merged to remove PCR and sequencing errors. To assign V, D and J gene segments, CDR3 sequences were aligned to IMGT reference sequences. For a sequence to be retained, at least a six-nucleotide match to both a V gene segment and a J gene segment was required. A rearrangement counted as productive if the CDR3 had no stop codons and remained in frame with V and J, and every other rearrangement counted as non-productive. Following IMGT convention, CDR3 was defined as the stretch from the second conserved V-encoded cysteine to the conserved J-encoded phenylalanine. In an earlier analysis of around 640 of the donors, sequences lacking an unambiguous match to a single V gene segment were excluded. In an earlier analysis of 450 to 700 of the donors, V segments were called functional above 56.7% productive rearrangements and were called segregating when the between-donor standard deviation exceeded 5%. A statistical classification framework was built to diagnose cytomegalovirus status from the catalog of TCR beta chain sequences. V and J gene assignment, in a later analysis, came from comparing TCR nucleotide sequences with IMGT/GENE-DB human TR gene sequences. The TCRdist pipeline was used in a later analysis to assign CDR3 sequences and most-parsimonious VDJ recombination scenarios. A later analysis defined each TCR beta chain by its CDR3 amino acid sequence plus V-gene family, and excluded reads lacking a unique V-gene family. A later analysis removed 500 to 600 highly shared, low-generation-probability nucleotide sequences to deal with suspected cross-contamination and a sequencing artifact. For each public chain, a later analysis derived a clonal expansion index from normalized ranks of inferred template counts within each repertoire. A later analysis computed generation probabilities with a VDJ recombination model fitted to out-of-frame rearrangements, and checked the results against IGoR. In a later analysis, TCR-TCR, TCR-HLA and TCR-CMV co-occurrence was scored with hypergeometric tests, and a repertoire-size bias correction was applied to TCR pairs. A later analysis estimated false discovery rates by permuting HLA or CMV assignments 20 times. In a later analysis, co-occurring TCRs were grouped with DBSCAN, and TCRdist sequence similarity was added when clustering was performed within HLA-allele-positive subsets. For co-occurrence clustering, repertoires with fewer than 30,000 or more than 120,000 public chains were excluded, along with several repertoires with anomalous nucleotide sharing. The table comes from immuneACCESS by way of TCRdb, which keeps in-frame sequences with V and J called. Part of the clones is missing from these tables; in studies checked, under half for an unresolved V gene and the rest for unknown reasons. V, J and clone size derive from that table, while D and trimming were established from the DNA sequence. Here the sample has around 220,000 clones; more than 60% occur a single time. The top ten clones comprise about 0.23% of the sample.

This TCR derives from a girl between 2 and 10 years old in good health and CMV-seronegative. The V and J segments used are TRBV25-1 and TRBJ1-1, and TRBD1 matches 8 of the central bases. Sequenced: PBMCs. The DNA sequence follows: TGTGCCAGCAGTGCGGACAGGGTTTCGAACACTGAAGCTTTCTTT. This is translated as CASSADRVSNTEAFF.